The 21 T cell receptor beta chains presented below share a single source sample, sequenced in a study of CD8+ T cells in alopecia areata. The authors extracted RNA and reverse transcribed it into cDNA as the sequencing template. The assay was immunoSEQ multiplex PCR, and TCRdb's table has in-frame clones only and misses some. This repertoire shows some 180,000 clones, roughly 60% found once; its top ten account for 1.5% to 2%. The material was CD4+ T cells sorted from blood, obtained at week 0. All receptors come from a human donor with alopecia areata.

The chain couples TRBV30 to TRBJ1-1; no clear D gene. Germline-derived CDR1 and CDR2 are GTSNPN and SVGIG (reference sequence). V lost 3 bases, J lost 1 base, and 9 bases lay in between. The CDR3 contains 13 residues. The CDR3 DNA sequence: TGTGCCTGGAGGCCGCAGCCGAACACTGAAGCTTTCTTT. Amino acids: CAWRPQPNTEAFF.

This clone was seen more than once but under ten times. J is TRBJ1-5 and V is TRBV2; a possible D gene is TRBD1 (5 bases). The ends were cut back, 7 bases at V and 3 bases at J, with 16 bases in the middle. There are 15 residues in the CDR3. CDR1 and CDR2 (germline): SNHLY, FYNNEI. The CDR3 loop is CASTLGGAVNQPQHF. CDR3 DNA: TGTGCCAGCACTCTTGGAGGGGCGGTCAATCAGCCCCAGCATTTT.

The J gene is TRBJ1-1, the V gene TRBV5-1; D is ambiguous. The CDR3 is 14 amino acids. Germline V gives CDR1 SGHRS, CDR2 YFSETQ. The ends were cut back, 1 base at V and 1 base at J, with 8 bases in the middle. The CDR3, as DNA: TGCGCCAGCAGCTTGTATCCGCCGAACACTGAAGCTTTCTTT. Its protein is CASSLYPPNTEAFF.

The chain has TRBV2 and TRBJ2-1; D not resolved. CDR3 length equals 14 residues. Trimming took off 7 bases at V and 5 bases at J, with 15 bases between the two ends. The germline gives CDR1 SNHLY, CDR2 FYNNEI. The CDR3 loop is CASKPLVTDNEQFF. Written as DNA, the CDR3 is TGTGCCAGCAAACCCCTGGTAACTGACAATGAGCAGTTCTTC.

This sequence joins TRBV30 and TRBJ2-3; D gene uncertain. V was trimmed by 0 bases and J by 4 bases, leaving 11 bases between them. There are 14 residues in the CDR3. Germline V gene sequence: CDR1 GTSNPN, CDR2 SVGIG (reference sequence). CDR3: CAWSVLRWSDTQYF. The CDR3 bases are TGTGCCTGGAGTGTCCTTCGGTGGTCAGATACGCAGTATTTT. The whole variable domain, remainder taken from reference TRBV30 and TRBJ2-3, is SQTIHQWPATLVQPVGSPLSLECTVEGTSNPNLYWYRQAAGRGLQLLFYSVGIGQISSEVPQNLSASRPQDRQFILSSKKLLLSDSGFYLCAWSVLRWSDTQYFGPGTRLTVL.

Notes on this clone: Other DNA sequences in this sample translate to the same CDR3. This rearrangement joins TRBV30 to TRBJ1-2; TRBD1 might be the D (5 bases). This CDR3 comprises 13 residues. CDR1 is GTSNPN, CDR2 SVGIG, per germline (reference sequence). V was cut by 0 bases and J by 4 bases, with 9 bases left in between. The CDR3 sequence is CAWSVQGSYGYTF. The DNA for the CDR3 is TGTGCCTGGAGTGTTCAGGGCTCCTATGGCTACACCTTC.

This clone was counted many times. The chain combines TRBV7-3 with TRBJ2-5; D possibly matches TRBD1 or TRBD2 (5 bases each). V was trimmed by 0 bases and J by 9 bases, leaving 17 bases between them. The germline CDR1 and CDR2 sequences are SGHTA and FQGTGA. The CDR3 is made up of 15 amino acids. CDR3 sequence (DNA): TGTGCCAGCAGCTTAACTGGGGGACCTTCATCGTCCCAGTACTTC. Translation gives CASSLTGGPSSSQYF.

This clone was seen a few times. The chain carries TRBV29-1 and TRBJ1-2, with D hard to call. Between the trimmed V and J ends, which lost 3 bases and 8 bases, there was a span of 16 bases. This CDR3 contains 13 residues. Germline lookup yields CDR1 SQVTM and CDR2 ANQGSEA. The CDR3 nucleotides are TGCAGCGTTGATGAGGTCCTCGGAAAGGGCTACACCTTC. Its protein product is CSVDEVLGKGYTF.

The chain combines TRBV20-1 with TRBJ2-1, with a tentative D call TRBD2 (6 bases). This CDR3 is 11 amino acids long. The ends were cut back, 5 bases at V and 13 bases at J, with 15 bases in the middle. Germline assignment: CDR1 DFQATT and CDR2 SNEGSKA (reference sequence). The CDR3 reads CSAEAGSDQFF. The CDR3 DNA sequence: TGCAGTGCTGAGGCGGGGTCAGACCAGTTCTTC.

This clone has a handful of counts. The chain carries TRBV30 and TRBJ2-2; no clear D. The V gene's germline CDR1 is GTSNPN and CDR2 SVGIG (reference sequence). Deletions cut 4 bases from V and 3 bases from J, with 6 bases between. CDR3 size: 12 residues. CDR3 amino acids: CAWISDTGELFF. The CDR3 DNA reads TGTGCCTGGATTAGTGACACCGGGGAGCTGTTTTTT.

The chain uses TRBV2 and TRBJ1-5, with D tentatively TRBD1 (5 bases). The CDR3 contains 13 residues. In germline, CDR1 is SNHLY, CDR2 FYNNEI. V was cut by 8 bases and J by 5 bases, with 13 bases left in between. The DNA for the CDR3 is TGTGCCAGCGGGCAGGGCAGGGATCAGCCCCAGCATTTT. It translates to CASGQGRDQPQHF.

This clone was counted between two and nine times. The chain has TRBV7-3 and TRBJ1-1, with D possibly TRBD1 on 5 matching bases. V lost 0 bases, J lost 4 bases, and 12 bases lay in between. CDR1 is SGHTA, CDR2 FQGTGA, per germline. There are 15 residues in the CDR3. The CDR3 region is CASSLTFGGTTEAFF. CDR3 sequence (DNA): TGTGCCAGCAGCTTAACGTTTGGGGGGACCACTGAAGCTTTCTTT.

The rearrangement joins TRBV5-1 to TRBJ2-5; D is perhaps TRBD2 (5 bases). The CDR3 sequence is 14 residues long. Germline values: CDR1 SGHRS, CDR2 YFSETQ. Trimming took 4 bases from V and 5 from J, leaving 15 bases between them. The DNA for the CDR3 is TGCGCCAGCAGCCCAATTGTAGCTAGCGAGACCCAGTACTTC. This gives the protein CASSPIVASETQYF.

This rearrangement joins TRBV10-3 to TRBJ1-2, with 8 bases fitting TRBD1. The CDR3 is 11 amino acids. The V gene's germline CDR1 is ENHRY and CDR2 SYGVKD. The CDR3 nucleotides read TGTGCGACAGGGGCTAACTATGGCTACACCTTC. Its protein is CATGANYGYTF.

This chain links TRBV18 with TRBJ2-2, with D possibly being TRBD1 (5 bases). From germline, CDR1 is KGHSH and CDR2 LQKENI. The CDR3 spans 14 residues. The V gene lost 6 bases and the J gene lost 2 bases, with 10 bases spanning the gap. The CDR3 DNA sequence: TGTGCCAGCTCCCGAGGACACAACACCGGGGAGCTGTTTTTT. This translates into CASSRGHNTGELFF.

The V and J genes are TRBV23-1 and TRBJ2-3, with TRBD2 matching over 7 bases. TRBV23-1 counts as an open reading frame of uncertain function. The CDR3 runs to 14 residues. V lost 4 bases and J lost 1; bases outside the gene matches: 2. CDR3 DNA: TGCGCCAGCAGTCCGGGGGGATGCACAGATACGCAGTATTTT. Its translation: CASSPGGCTDTQYF.

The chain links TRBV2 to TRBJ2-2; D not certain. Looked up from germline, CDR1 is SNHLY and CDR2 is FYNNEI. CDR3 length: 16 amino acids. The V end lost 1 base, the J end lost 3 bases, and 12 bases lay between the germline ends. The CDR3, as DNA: TGTGCCAGCAGTGAAGGGGCTTCGGTTCACACCGGGGAGCTGTTTTTT. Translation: CASSEGASVHTGELFF.

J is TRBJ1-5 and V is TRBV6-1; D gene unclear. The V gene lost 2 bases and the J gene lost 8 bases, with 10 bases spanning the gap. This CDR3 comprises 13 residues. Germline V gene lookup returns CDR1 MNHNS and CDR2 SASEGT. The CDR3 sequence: CASSEFIGKPQHF. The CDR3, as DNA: TGTGCCAGCAGTGAATTCATAGGGAAGCCCCAGCATTTT.

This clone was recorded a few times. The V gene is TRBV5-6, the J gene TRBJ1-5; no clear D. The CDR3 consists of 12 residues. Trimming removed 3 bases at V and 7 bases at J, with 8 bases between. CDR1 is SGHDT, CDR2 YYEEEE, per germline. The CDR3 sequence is CASSSRRQPQHF. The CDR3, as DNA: TGTGCCAGCAGCTCAAGGAGACAGCCCCAGCATTTT.

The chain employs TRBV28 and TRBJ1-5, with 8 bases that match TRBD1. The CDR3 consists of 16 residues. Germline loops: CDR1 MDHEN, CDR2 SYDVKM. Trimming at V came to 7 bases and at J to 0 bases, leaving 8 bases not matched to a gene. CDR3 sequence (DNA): TGTGCCAGCACCACAGGGGGAGGATATAGCAATCAGCCCCAGCATTTT. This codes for CASTTGGGYSNQPQHF.

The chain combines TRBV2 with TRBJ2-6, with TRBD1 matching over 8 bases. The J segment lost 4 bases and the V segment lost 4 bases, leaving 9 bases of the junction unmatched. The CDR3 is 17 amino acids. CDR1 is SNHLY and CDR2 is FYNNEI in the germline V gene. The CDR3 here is CASSGRNRGRGANVLTF. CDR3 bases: TGTGCCAGCAGTGGACGCAACAGGGGGAGAGGGGCCAACGTCCTGACTTTC.